Below, one T cell receptor beta chain is given with its context. Its antigen is not known. TCRdb keeps only in-frame clones here, not all; method: immunoSEQ multiplex PCR. Altogether 63,000 or so clones are present, around 80% being singletons, with the ten largest covering approximately 1%. These data come from a study of OX40 agonist ivuxolimab in advanced cancers. Findings and caveats of the study: Averaged across samples, CD8+ T cells carried more expanded clones than CD4+ did. Dosing at 0.1 to 3.0 mg/kg was accompanied by clonal expansion of CD4+ and CD8+ blood T cells by week 6.

People who had autoimmune disease history or systemic immunosuppression were excluded. The germline V gene encodes CDR1 LNHNV and CDR2 YYDKDF (reference sequence). Trimming took 0 bases from V and 2 from J, leaving 12 bases between them. CDR3 length: 16 amino acids. Here the sequenced sample was CD4+ or CD8+ T cells sorted from blood, taken in a trial of the OX40 agonist ivuxolimab. This sequence joins TRBV15 and TRBJ2-3; tentative D call: TRBD1 (6 bases). This TCR was recovered from an adult with an advanced solid tumor such as melanoma, head and neck, liver or kidney cancer. The CDR3 region is CATSREGGQPTDTQYF. CDR3 nucleotide sequence: TGTGCCACCAGCAGAGAGGGCGGACAGCCCACAGATACGCAGTATTTT.